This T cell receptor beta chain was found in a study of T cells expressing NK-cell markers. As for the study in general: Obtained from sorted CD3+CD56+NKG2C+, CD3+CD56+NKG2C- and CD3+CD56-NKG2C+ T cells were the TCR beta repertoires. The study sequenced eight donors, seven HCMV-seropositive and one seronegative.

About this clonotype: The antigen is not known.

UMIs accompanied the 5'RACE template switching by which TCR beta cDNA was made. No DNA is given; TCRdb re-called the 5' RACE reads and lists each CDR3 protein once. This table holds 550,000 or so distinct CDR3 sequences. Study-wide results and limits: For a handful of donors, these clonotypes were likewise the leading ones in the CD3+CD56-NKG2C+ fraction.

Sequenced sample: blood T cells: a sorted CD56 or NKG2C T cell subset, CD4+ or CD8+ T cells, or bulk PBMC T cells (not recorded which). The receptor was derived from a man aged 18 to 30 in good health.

CDR3 amino acids: CASSSRSSGRASETQYF. The chain combines TRBV7-2 with TRBJ2-5; absent DNA, TCRdb's TRBD2 call cannot be checked. Germline V CDR1 and CDR2: SGHTA, FQGNSA. The CDR3 sequence is 17 residues long.